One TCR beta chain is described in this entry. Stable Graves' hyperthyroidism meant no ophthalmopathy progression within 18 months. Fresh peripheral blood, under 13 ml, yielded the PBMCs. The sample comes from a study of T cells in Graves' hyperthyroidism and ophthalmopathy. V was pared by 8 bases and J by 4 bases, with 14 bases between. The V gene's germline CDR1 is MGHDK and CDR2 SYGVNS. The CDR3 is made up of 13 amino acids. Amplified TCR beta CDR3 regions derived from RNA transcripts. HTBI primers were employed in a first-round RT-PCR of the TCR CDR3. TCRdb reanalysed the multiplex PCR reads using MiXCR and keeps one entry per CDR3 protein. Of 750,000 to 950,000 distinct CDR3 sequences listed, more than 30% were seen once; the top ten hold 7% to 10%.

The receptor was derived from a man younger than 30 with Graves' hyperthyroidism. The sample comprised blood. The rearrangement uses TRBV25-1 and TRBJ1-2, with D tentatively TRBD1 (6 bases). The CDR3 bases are TGTGCCAGCTCACCAGAGACAGGCTATGGCTACACCTTC. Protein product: CASSPETGYGYTF.